These 28 T cell receptor beta chains came from one sample sequenced in a study of T-cell memory formation after mild COVID-19. MiXCR was run by TCRdb on the 5' RACE reads, yielding one entry per CDR3 protein. Seen here are just under 550,000 distinct CDR3 sequences, around 21% observed once, and the top ten hold around 12%. Sequencing was carried out using PBMCs or a T cell subset sorted from them (not recorded which). The source is an adult woman who had mild COVID-19 (a few samples of this study predate the infection). Cell type and time point are not known.

This clonotype was picked up a small number of times. The chain couples TRBV7-2 to TRBJ2-3; TRBD1 agrees at 7 bases. V was clipped by 6 bases and J by 4 bases; unmatched bases: 7. The CDR3 has 14 amino acids. The V gene's germline CDR1 is SGHTA and CDR2 FQGNSA. The CDR3 loop reads CASSSQGGADTQYF. The CDR3 bases are TGTGCCAGCAGTTCCCAAGGGGGCGCAGATACGCAGTATTTT. The variable domain in full, completed from reference TRBV7-2 and TRBJ2-3, reads GAGVSQSPSNKVTEKGKDVELRCDPISGHTALYWYRQSLGQGLEFLIYFQGNSAPDKSGLPSDRFSAERTGGSVSTLTIQRTQQEDSAVYLCASSSQGGADTQYFGPGTRLTVL.

The chain combines TRBV2 with TRBJ2-1, with D hard to call. This CDR3 is 14 amino acids long. CDR1 and CDR2 from the germline V gene are SNHLY and FYNNEI. V was cut by 5 bases and J by 6 bases, with 14 bases left in between. CDR3 in amino acids: CASSKKLTANEQFF. The CDR3 DNA follows: TGTGCCAGCAGTAAGAAACTAACGGCCAATGAGCAGTTCTTC. Using reference TRBV2 and TRBJ2-1 for the parts outside the CDR3, the full variable domain is EPEVTQTPSHQVTQMGQEVILRCVPISNHLYFYWYRQILGQKVEFLVSFYNNEISEKSEIFDDQFSVERPDGSNFTLKIRSTKLEDSAMYFCASSKKLTANEQFFGPGTRLTVL.

The genes are TRBV6-1 and TRBJ2-2; possibly TRBD2 for D (5 bases). The CDR3 has 16 amino acids. From germline, CDR1 is MNHNS and CDR2 SASEGT. V was shortened by 8 bases and J by 4 bases, with 20 bases between the two germline ends. The CDR3 DNA reads TGTGCCAGCCGCCGGGATTCCTTCCCGAGCACCGGGGAGCTGTTTTTT. Translating it yields CASRRDSFPSTGELFF.

This clonotype was found once. V and J are TRBV20-1 and TRBJ2-2, with 9 bases lining up with TRBD1. V dropped 6 bases and J dropped 5; count of bases not matched to a gene: 4. CDR3 length: 13 amino acids. From germline, CDR1 is DFQATT and CDR2 SNEGSKA (reference sequence). CDR3 coding DNA: TGCAGTGCATGGACAGGGGAAACCGGGGAGCTGTTTTTT. Encoded protein: CSAWTGETGELFF.

This chain connects TRBV12-3 or TRBV12-4 to TRBJ2-1; possibly TRBD1 for D (5 bases). The CDR3 loop spans 13 amino acids. Trimming stripped 6 bases from V and 5 bases from J, with 11 bases between. CDR3: CASSYDSDNEQFF. CDR3 coding DNA: TGTGCCAGCAGCTACGACAGCGACAATGAGCAGTTCTTC.

In its sample, this clonotype was seen once. The V call is TRBV7-9, the J call TRBJ2-3, with 13 bases that match TRBD2. From germline, CDR1 is SEHNR and CDR2 FQNEAQ (reference sequence). This CDR3 has 17 amino acids. J lost 6 bases, V lost 5 bases, and 11 bases had no gene match. DNA of the CDR3: TGTGCCAGCAGCCCCCCGGGACTAGCGGGATTCGCGGATACGCAGTATTTT. Its translation: CASSPPGLAGFADTQYF. The full variable domain, completed using reference TRBV7-9 and TRBJ2-3, is DTGVSQNPRHKITKRGQNVTFRCDPISEHNRLYWYRQTLGQGPEFLTYFQNEAQLEKSRLLSDRFSAERPKGSFSTLEIQRTEQGDSAMYLCASSPPGLAGFADTQYFGPGTRLTVL.

V usage is TRBV2 and J usage is TRBJ1-4; D is possibly TRBD1 (5 bases). V was cut by 1 base and J by 4 bases, with 10 bases left in between. This CDR3 contains 15 residues. Germline CDR1 is SNHLY and CDR2 is FYNNEI. The CDR3 region is CASSEGDGYNEKLFF. DNA for the CDR3: TGTGCCAGCAGTGAAGGGGACGGCTATAATGAAAAACTGTTTTTT.

This clonotype was detected only a few times. The rearrangement uses TRBV2 and TRBJ1-5; D is perhaps TRBD1 (6 bases). In germline, CDR1 is SNHLY, CDR2 FYNNEI. CDR3 length equals 12 residues. V was shortened by 10 bases and J by 6 bases, with 13 bases between the two germline ends. The CDR3 reads CATGGGGQPQHF. In DNA, the CDR3 is TGTGCCACTGGTGGGGGCGGTCAGCCCCAGCATTTT.

This clonotype turned up a few times. The gene calls are TRBV12-3 or TRBV12-4 and TRBJ2-3, with a weak D call TRBD2 (6 bases). The V and J ends lost 3 bases and 4 bases respectively, with 17 bases between them. This CDR3 region has 16 residues. CDR3 in DNA: TGTGCCAGCAGTTTTGGCCCAGCGGGTTCCCCAGATACGCAGTATTTT. It specifies CASSFGPAGSPDTQYF.

This clonotype was seen more than once but under ten times. The chain has TRBV24-1 and TRBJ1-1; D not resolved. Germline V gene data show CDR1 as KGHDR and CDR2 as SFDVKD. V lost 4 bases to trimming and J lost 8 bases, with 13 bases between them. The CDR3 has 13 residues. The CDR3 bases are TGTGCCACCAGTGACCTCCGGACTGGAGAAGCTTTCTTT. It specifies CATSDLRTGEAFF.

This clonotype turned up a few times. The CDR3: CATSRDTGEMNTEAFF. In DNA, the CDR3 is TGTGCCACCAGCAGAGATACAGGGGAAATGAACACTGAAGCTTTCTTT. This rearrangement joins TRBV15 to TRBJ1-1; the match to TRBD1 covers 7 bases. CDR1 LNHNV and CDR2 YYDKDF come from the germline V gene (reference sequence). CDR3 length: 16 residues. V trimming: 0 bases; J trimming: 0 bases; junction bases outside the gene matches: 4.

This clonotype came up many times. The chain recombines TRBV20-1 with TRBJ2-7, with TRBD2 matching over 12 bases. Germline V lookup: CDR1 DFQATT, CDR2 SNEGSKA (reference sequence). This CDR3 spans 13 amino acids. CDR3 in amino acids: CSARLAGAYEQYF. The CDR3 region has the DNA TGCAGCGCTCGACTAGCGGGGGCCTACGAGCAGTACTTC.

This chain connects TRBV20-1 to TRBJ2-5, with D maybe TRBD1 (5 bases). The length of the CDR3 is 15 residues. The germline V and J ends were trimmed by 0 bases and 1 base, with 12 bases remaining between them. Per the germline V gene, CDR1 is DFQATT and CDR2 is SNEGSKA (reference sequence). CDR3 region: CSARDPRTTQETQYF. As DNA, the CDR3 is TGCAGTGCTAGAGATCCCCGGACAACCCAAGAGACCCAGTACTTC.

This clonotype has a handful of counts. The V and J genes are TRBV5-5 and TRBJ1-5, with D uncertain. The germline V gene encodes CDR1 SGHKS and CDR2 YYEKEE (reference sequence). V was trimmed by 0 bases and J by 3 bases, leaving 10 bases between them. This CDR3 spans 15 amino acids. For the CDR3, the DNA is TGTGCCAGCAGCTTGGCGGCAGGACCCAATCAGCCCCAGCATTTT. As protein: CASSLAAGPNQPQHF.

This chain uses TRBV7-2 with TRBJ2-7, with D tentatively TRBD1 (5 bases). The V end lost 1 base, the J end lost 7 bases, and 8 bases lay between the germline ends. Germline V gene lookup returns CDR1 SGHTA and CDR2 FQGNSA. This CDR3 is 12 amino acids long. CDR3 residues: CASSLDRTEQYF. The CDR3 region has the DNA TGTGCCAGCAGCTTAGATCGGACAGAGCAGTACTTC.

The chain couples TRBV7-9 to TRBJ1-2, with D perhaps matching TRBD1 (5 bases). V lost 4 bases and J lost 0, with 6 bases in between. The CDR3 covers 13 residues. Germline lookup yields CDR1 SEHNR and CDR2 FQNEAQ (reference sequence). This CDR3 is CASSSGANYGYTF. CDR3 nucleotide sequence: TGTGCCAGCAGCTCGGGGGCTAACTATGGCTACACCTTC.

The chain carries TRBV7-3 and TRBJ2-1; possible D gene TRBD1, 7 bases. CDR3 length: 15 residues. Germline V lookup: CDR1 SGHTA, CDR2 FQGTGA. V was clipped by 1 base and J by 9 bases, with 16 bases between them. This chain's CDR3 is CASSLIRGDRGEQFF. In DNA form, the CDR3 reads TGTGCCAGCAGCTTAATCAGGGGGGATAGAGGTGAGCAGTTCTTC.

The table lists this clonotype with a count of one. The rearrangement joins TRBV3-1 to TRBJ2-2, with unresolved D. V was trimmed by 0 bases and J by 2 bases, leaving 4 bases between them. This CDR3 spans 14 amino acids. The germline gives CDR1 LGHDT, CDR2 YNNKEL (reference sequence). The CDR3 coding sequence is TGTGCCAGCAGCCAAGATGTAAACACCGGGGAGCTGTTTTTT. It yields the protein CASSQDVNTGELFF.

This clonotype was counted between two and nine times. The chain employs TRBV4-1 and TRBJ1-1; possible D gene TRBD1, 5 bases. The germline V gene has CDR1 MGHRA and CDR2 YSYEKL. This CDR3 has 15 amino acids. Deletions cut 0 bases from V and 5 bases from J, with 13 bases between. Here the CDR3 DNA reads TGCGCCAGCAGCCAAGATAAAAGGGGAAAAACTGAAGCTTTCTTT. Its protein product is CASSQDKRGKTEAFF.

In DNA, the CDR3 is TGTGCCAGCTCACCACGGGACTCTCGAACCAATGAGCAGTTCTTC. This translates into CASSPRDSRTNEQFF. V is TRBV18 and J is TRBJ2-1; D might be TRBD2 (6 bases). The length of the CDR3 is 15 residues. Germline CDR1 reads KGHSH; CDR2 reads LQKENI. V gave up 1 base and J gave up 6 bases, with 13 bases separating them.

The V and J genes are TRBV11-2 and TRBJ2-3; the D gene is possibly TRBD2 (7 bases). Trimming left V 6 bases short and J 4 bases short, with 11 bases between. The CDR3 is 13 amino acids. Germline-derived CDR1 and CDR2 are SGHAT and FQNNGV. The CDR3 here is CASRRGAADTQYF. CDR3 DNA: TGTGCCAGCAGACGGGGGGCTGCAGATACGCAGTATTTT. Variable domain in full (rest from reference TRBV11-2 and TRBJ2-3): EAGVAQSPRYKIIEKRQSVAFWCNPISGHATLYWYQQILGQGPKLLIQFQNNGVVDDSQLPKDRFSAERLKGVDSTLKIQPAKLEDSAVYLCASRRGAADTQYFGPGTRLTVL.

The chain joins TRBV20-1 to TRBJ2-7; 10 nucleotides align to TRBD2. The CDR3 totals 15 residues. Unmatched junction bases numbered 6, after V lost 4 bases and J lost 0 bases. Per the germline V gene, CDR1 is DFQATT and CDR2 is SNEGSKA (reference sequence). CDR3 DNA: TGCAGTGCTAAGAATCCTAGCGGGAGCTCCTACGAGCAGTACTTC. Protein: CSAKNPSGSSYEQYF.

This clonotype appeared a few times. V usage is TRBV20-1 and J usage is TRBJ1-1; 10 bases are a match to TRBD1. V gave up 5 bases and J gave up 0 bases; unmatched junction bases: 9. The V gene's germline CDR1 is DFQATT and CDR2 SNEGSKA (reference sequence). The CDR3 is 16 residues long. CDR3 sequence reads: CSAPRTGGILNTEAFF. The DNA for the CDR3 is TGCAGTGCTCCCAGGACAGGGGGGATCCTGAACACTGAAGCTTTCTTT.

The count of this clonotype is one. This rearrangement joins TRBV5-1 to TRBJ1-5, with TRBD1 as a possible D gene (5 bases). The CDR3 sequence is 14 residues long. V was shortened by 4 bases and J by 3 bases, with 11 bases between the two germline ends. Germline V gives CDR1 SGHRS, CDR2 YFSETQ. CDR3 loop: CASSIGGTNQPQHF. The DNA of the CDR3 is TGCGCCAGCAGCATCGGGGGGACCAATCAGCCCCAGCATTTT.

V usage is TRBV7-9 and J usage is TRBJ1-1, with D maybe TRBD1 (6 bases). Germline V lookup: CDR1 SEHNR, CDR2 FQNEAQ (reference sequence). This CDR3 comprises 16 residues. Trimming left V 5 bases short and J 0 bases short, with 16 bases between. The CDR3 DNA reads TGTGCCAGCAGCCCCCGGACAGTCGGCATGAACACTGAAGCTTTCTTT. Translating gives CASSPRTVGMNTEAFF.

This clonotype was picked up a small number of times. This chain links TRBV18 with TRBJ2-4, with TRBD1 identical over 8 bases. V was clipped by 3 bases and J by 7 bases; unmatched bases: 5. Germline CDR1 KGHSH, CDR2 LQKENI. This CDR3 is built from 14 residues. CDR3 sequence (DNA): TGTGCCAGCTCACCTGTGACAGGGGAGAACATTCAGTACTTC. This gives the protein CASSPVTGENIQYF. The complete variable domain, with remaining parts taken from reference TRBV18 and TRBJ2-4, reads NAGVMQNPRHLVRRRGQEARLRCSPMKGHSHVYWYRQLPEEGLKFMVYLQKENIIDESGMPKERFSAEFPKEGPSILRIQQVVRGDSAAYFCASSPVTGENIQYFGAGTRLSVL.

CDR3 sequence: CASRHRPNNEQFF. DNA for the CDR3: TGTGCCAGCAGGCATCGACCAAACAATGAGCAGTTCTTC. This chain joins TRBV27 and TRBJ2-1; D is ambiguous. The CDR3 spans 13 residues. Between the trimmed V and J ends, which lost 6 bases and 5 bases, there was a span of 11 bases. Germline CDR1 MNHEY, CDR2 SMNVEV (reference sequence).

The J gene is TRBJ2-7, the V gene TRBV5-1, with D hard to call. This CDR3 region has 16 residues. V was shortened by 0 bases and J by 3 bases, with 16 bases between the two germline ends. The germline CDR1 and CDR2 sequences are SGHRS and YFSETQ. The CDR3 DNA reads as TGCGCCAGCAGCTTGGAAGGATTAGATAGGTTCTACGAGCAGTACTTC. As protein: CASSLEGLDRFYEQYF.